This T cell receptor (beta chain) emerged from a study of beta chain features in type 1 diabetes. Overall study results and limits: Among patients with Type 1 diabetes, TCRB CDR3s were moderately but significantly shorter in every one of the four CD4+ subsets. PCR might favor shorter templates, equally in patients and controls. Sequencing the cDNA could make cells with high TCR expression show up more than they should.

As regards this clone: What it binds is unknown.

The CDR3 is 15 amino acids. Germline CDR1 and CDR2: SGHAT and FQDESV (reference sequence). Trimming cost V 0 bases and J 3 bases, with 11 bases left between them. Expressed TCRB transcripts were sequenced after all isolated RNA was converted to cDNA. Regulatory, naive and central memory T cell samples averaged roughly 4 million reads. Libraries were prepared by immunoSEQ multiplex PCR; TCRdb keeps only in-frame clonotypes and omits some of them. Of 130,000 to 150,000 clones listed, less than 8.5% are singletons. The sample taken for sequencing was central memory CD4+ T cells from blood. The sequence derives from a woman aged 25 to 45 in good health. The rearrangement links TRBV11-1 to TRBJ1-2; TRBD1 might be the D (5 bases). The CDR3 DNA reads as TGTGCCAGCAGCTTAGCCTCTGCGGGGGACTATGGCTACACCTTC. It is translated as CASSLASAGDYGYTF.